This T cell receptor beta chain was found in a study of blood T cell repertoires in COVID-19 (TCRdb year 2020). General notes on the study: Collaborator samples came from the United States, Italy and Spain and covered acute and convalescent phases of COVID-19. Subjects who had been exposed to COVID-19, were actively infected with it, or had recovered from it provided the deeply sampled blood TCRbeta repertoires that made up the dataset. Where available, HLA class I and class II types were obtained from metadata supplied by the sample provider rather than from assay-based typing. The sample metadata nearly always contained a de-identified subject ID, COVID-19 status, age in years and sex. Samples came from the ongoing ImmuneRACE study (first 160 participants) plus 1,254 subjects from 6 global collaborators. The repertoires were released in a freely available public database intended as a resource for research on the immune response to SARS-CoV-2. The material from the prospective study consisted of cDNA or gDNA derived from T cells, B-cell-depleted T cells, or PBMCs.

V loses 7 bases, J loses 5 bases, and the germline ends lie 18 bases apart. Reading the germline V gene gives CDR1 SGHAT and CDR2 FQNNGV. The CDR3 numbers 15 residues from cysteine through phenylalanine. The only DNA kept is the CDR3, 45 bases in frame from the first base. Participants in the prospective study were enrolled through a virtual design, were aged roughly 18 to 90 years, and lived in roughly 25 United States geographic areas. To assign participants to cohorts, the prospective study relied on clinical history that participants themselves reported in a screening survey and a study questionnaire. Mobile phlebotomists in the prospective study collected whole blood, serum and a nasopharyngeal or oropharyngeal swab from every participant. Prospective study participants could optionally give additional blood draws and questionnaires over an approximately two-month period. Before DNA extraction, prospective study blood samples were shipped either frozen or at room temperature.

TCRbeta CDR3 regions were amplified from genomic DNA using the immunoSEQ Assay, a bias-controlled multiplex PCR. The original pipeline was this. The number of nucleated cells in each sample was estimated by amplification of reference gene primers within the assay. Sequence reads were collapsed and filtered to measure the absolute abundance of every unique TCRbeta CDR3 rearrangement. For each sample, productive Simpson clonality was calculated as the square root of Simpson's diversity index across productive rearrangements. Here the immuneACCESS table is served through TCRdb, limited to in-frame sequences with V and J called. Missing clones are a known gap in these copies; in checked studies unresolved V genes cover under half, and the rest lacks a known reason. V and J calls and clone size are copied from that table; D and trimming were computed from the DNA. The sample contains about 57,000 clones, approximately 81% of them found a single time. About 4% of the sample comes from the top ten.

The full study reports these points: The quantity of clinical and demographic metadata differed by source and by participant and was supplied without curation.

Points on this clone: Its antigen remains undetermined. Nothing much larger sits one base from this clone, and base qualities are not available.

Rearrangement joined TRBV11-2 to TRBJ2-1; possibly the D gene is TRBD2, per 7 matching bases. The sample consisted of PBMCs or T cells enriched from blood (not recorded which). The receptor comes from a woman aged 40 to 55 with acute COVID-19. The DNA sequence reads TGTGCCAGCATCCCCGTGGGGAGGGGGGACAATGAGCAGTTCTTC. Translated, it gives CASIPVGRGDNEQFF.